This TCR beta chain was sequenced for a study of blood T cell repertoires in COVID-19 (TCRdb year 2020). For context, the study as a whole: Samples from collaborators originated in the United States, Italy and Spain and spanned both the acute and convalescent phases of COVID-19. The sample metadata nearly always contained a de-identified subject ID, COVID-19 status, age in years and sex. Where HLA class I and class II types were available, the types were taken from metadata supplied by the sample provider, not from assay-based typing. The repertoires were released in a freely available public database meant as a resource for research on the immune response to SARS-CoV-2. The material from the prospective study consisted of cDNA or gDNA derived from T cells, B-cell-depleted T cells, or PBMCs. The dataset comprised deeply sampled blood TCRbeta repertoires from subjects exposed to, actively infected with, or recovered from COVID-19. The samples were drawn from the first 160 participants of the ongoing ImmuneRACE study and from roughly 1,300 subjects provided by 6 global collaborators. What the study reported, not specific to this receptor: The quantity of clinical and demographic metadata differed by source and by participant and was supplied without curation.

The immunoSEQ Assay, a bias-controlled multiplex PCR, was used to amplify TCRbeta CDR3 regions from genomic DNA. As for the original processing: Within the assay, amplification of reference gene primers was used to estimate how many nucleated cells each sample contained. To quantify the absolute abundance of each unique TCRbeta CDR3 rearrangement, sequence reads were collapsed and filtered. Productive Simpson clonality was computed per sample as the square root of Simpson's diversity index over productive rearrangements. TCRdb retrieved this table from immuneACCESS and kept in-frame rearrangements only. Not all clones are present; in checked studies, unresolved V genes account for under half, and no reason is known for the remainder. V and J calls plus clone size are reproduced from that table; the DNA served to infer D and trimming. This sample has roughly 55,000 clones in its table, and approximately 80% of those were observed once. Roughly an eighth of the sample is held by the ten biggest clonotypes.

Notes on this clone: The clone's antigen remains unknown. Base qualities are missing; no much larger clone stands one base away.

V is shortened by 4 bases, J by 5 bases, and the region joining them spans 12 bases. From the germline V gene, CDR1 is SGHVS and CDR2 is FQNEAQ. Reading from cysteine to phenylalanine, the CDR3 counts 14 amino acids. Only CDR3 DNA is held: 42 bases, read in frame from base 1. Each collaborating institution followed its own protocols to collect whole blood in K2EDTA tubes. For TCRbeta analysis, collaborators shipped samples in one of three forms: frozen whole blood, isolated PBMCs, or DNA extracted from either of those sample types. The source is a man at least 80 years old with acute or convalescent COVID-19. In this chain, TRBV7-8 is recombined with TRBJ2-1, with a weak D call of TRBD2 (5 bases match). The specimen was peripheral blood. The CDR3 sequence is CASSSIWEHNEQFF. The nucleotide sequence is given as TGTGCCAGCAGCTCCATATGGGAGCACAATGAGCAGTTCTTC.